This TCR beta chain was recovered during a study of blood T cell repertoires in COVID-19. Some clones are missing from TCRdb's copy, which holds only in-frame ones; the method was immunoSEQ multiplex PCR. Of about 280,000 clones in the sample, 70% to 90% were seen once. Trimming pared 1 base from V and 5 bases from J, leaving 3 bases between. Per germline, CDR1 DFQATT and CDR2 SNEGSKA (reference sequence). The CDR3 runs to 11 residues. V is TRBV20-1 and J is TRBJ1-3; D ambiguous. This sequence originates from a woman in her 40s who had recovered from COVID-19. Sequencing input: PBMCs or T cells enriched from blood (not recorded which). CDR3 residues: CSARVRNTIYF. The CDR3 DNA reads as TGCAGTGCTAGAGTCAGAAACACCATATATTTT.